The T cell receptor beta chain described here comes from a study of T cell repertoires in cytomegalovirus infection. Study-level information: Both CMV infection and a matching HLA type were indicated by public TCR beta signatures.

Study outcomes and limitations: The study found HLA-C-restricted CMV-specific TCR beta clonotypes dominating the ex vivo response.

In TCRdb, the reads were re-called with MiXCR into one record per CDR3 protein. The sample has some 280,000 distinct CDR3 sequences; approximately 14% are singletons. CDR3 length: 15 amino acids. The ends were cut back, 1 base at V and 2 bases at J, with 12 bases in the middle. CDR1 and CDR2 (germline): SGHDN, FVKESK. Concerning this clonotype: Antigen specificity is unknown.

V is TRBV14 and J is TRBJ2-7, with TRBD1 as a possible D gene (5 bases). The sequence came from a human donor in good health (CMV status not recorded). Some clones in this sample may be carry-over from other donors' samples. Sequencing used PBMCs. This CDR3 reads CASSQGKGWAYEQYF. The CDR3 DNA reads as TGTGCCAGCAGCCAAGGAAAGGGGTGGGCCTACGAGCAGTACTTC.